The rows below give T cell receptor beta chains drawn from one sample of a study of T cell responses to AZD1222 COVID-19 vaccine. The table came from immunoSEQ multiplex PCR; TCRdb's copy has only in-frame clones and leaves some out. The data contain some 130,000 clones, around 84% of them singletons. The source was peripheral blood, collected on day 0 of AZD1222 vaccination. These receptor sequences come from an adult in good health. Each CDR3 is given with its conserved first and last residue. Fields, in order: D gene, V gene, J gene, clone size, CDR3 protein, CDR3 DNA. A D gene is named only where the DNA matches it firmly. Some rows have no size entry. The others give once, few or many, or a class for an expanded clone.

TRBD1	TRBV5-1	TRBJ1-5	NA	CASSLGGQGNQPQHF	TGCGCCAGCAGCTTGGGAGGACAGGGAAATCAGCCCCAGCATTTT
NA	TRBV28	TRBJ2-3	NA	CASSLWRRGSTDTQYF	TGTGCCAGCAGTTTATGGCGGCGGGGAAGCACAGATACGCAGTATTTT
NA	TRBV5-8	TRBJ2-7	NA	CASSFAGTYYEQYF	TGTGCCAGCAGCTTCGCCGGAACCTACTACGAGCAGTACTTC
NA	TRBV5-4	TRBJ2-7	NA	CASSLGLGGEQYF	TGTGCCAGCAGCTTGGGACTAGGAGGTGAGCAGTACTTC
TRBD1	TRBV5-1	TRBJ1-1	NA	CASSVTYGTGEAFF	TGCGCCAGCAGCGTAACCTACGGGACAGGTGAAGCTTTCTTT
NA	TRBV16	TRBJ1-2	once	CASTPSSVYGYTF	TGTGCCAGCACCCCTTCGTCGGTCTATGGCTACACCTTC
NA	TRBV12-3/TRBV12-4	TRBJ2-2	NA	CASSLARTGELFF	TGTGCCAGCAGTTTGGCCCGGACCGGGGAGCTGTTTTTT
NA	TRBV9	TRBJ2-2	NA	CASSPGGGDTGELFF	TGTGCCAGCAGCCCTGGGGGTGGGGACACCGGGGAGCTGTTTTTT
NA	TRBV5-5	TRBJ2-7	NA	CASSLAVKIDEQYF	TGTGCCAGCAGCTTGGCAGTGAAGATCGACGAGCAGTACTTC
TRBD1	TRBV11-3	TRBJ2-2	NA	CASSHGQGADTGELFF	TGTGCCAGCAGTCATGGACAGGGGGCTGACACCGGGGAGCTGTTTTTT
NA	TRBV6-5	TRBJ2-3	few	CASSSEGASSTDTQYF	TGTGCCAGCAGTTCGGAAGGCGCTTCTAGCACAGATACGCAGTATTTT
NA	TRBV20-1	TRBJ1-5	NA	CSASPRGSNQPQHF	TGCAGTGCTAGTCCCCGGGGTAGCAATCAGCCCCAGCATTTT
NA	TRBV21-1	TRBJ1-2	NA	CASSNGDRKNYGYTF	TGTGCCAGCAGCAATGGGGACAGGAAGAACTATGGCTACACCTTC
NA	TRBV6-1	TRBJ2-7	NA	CASRRTGTSSYEQYF	TGTGCCAGCAGACGGACAGGGACTAGCTCCTACGAGCAGTACTTC
TRBD1	TRBV6-5	TRBJ1-1	NA	CASSRGGTVMRFF	TGTGCCAGCAGTAGAGGGGGCACCGTAATGCGTTTCTTT
TRBD2	TRBV9	TRBJ2-3	NA	CASSVVGSGGAGDTQYF	TGTGCCAGCAGCGTAGTGGGTAGCGGGGGGGCTGGAGATACGCAGTATTTT
NA	TRBV6-4	TRBJ1-1	NA	CASSDPGPVNTEAFF	TGTGCCAGCAGTGACCCCGGACCGGTGAACACTGAAGCTTTCTTT
NA	TRBV9	TRBJ1-3	NA	CASSVNSDALGNTIYF	TGTGCCAGCAGCGTCAACTCGGACGCCCTTGGAAACACCATATATTTT
TRBD1	TRBV9	TRBJ1-3	NA	CASSVATGGFDTIYF	TGTGCCAGCAGCGTAGCTACAGGGGGCTTTGACACCATATATTTT
NA	TRBV19	TRBJ1-2	once	CASSIGGDGYTF	TGTGCCAGTAGTATCGGAGGTGACGGCTACACCTTC
TRBD2	TRBV6-1	TRBJ2-2	NA	CASSSLAGRSRELFF	TGTGCCAGCAGTTCTTTAGCGGGGCGGAGTAGGGAGCTGTTTTTT
NA	TRBV27	TRBJ1-6	NA	CASSTRSGQSRSPLHF	TGTGCCAGCAGCACCCGTTCCGGACAAAGTCGTTCACCCCTCCACTTT
TRBD2	TRBV5-1	TRBJ2-5	NA	CATSHSGVGETQYF	TGCGCCACCTCCCATAGCGGGGTTGGGGAGACCCAGTACTTC
NA	TRBV27	TRBJ2-2	once	CASSLYPGRTGELFF	TGTGCCAGCAGTTTATACCCTGGGCGGACCGGGGAGCTGTTTTTT
NA	TRBV4-3	TRBJ1-5	NA	CASSQDFGGSHQPQHF	TGCGCCAGCAGCCAAGATTTCGGGGGTAGTCATCAGCCCCAGCATTTT
NA	TRBV5-6	TRBJ1-3	NA	CASSLDAGGNTIYF	TGTGCCAGCAGCTTAGATGCTGGAGGAAACACCATATATTTT
TRBD2	TRBV28	TRBJ2-7	NA	CASRTGGLYEQYF	TGTGCCAGCAGGACCGGGGGGTTGTACGAGCAGTACTTC
TRBD1	TRBV19	TRBJ1-2	few	CASSETGSYGYTF	TGTGCCAGTAGCGAGACAGGGAGCTATGGCTACACCTTC